The entry below describes one T cell receptor beta chain. The specificity of this receptor is unknown. No base-level quality is on record; no much larger clone is a single base apart. From its cysteine to its phenylalanine, the CDR3 spans 14 amino acids. Only CDR3 DNA remains: 42 bases, in frame from the first base. The junction shows trimming of 0 bases on V and 5 bases on J, plus 8 bases between the germline ends. Looking up the germline V gene yields CDR1 MNHEY and CDR2 SVGAGI. The immunoSEQ Assay, a bias-controlled multiplex PCR, was used to amplify TCRbeta CDR3 regions from genomic DNA. The authors processed their data as follows. The number of nucleated cells in each sample was estimated by amplification of reference gene primers within the assay. To quantify the absolute abundance of each unique TCRbeta CDR3 rearrangement, sequence reads were collapsed and filtered. For each sample, productive Simpson clonality was calculated as the square root of Simpson's diversity index over productive rearrangements. TCRdb took over this immuneACCESS table, retaining in-frame rearrangements with V and J assigned. Such tables are incomplete; in checked studies, under half of the missing clones stem from an unresolved V gene, and the remainder is unexplained. For V, J and clone size, that table is used; D and trimming come from the DNA. This sample gives some 220,000 clones in total; roughly 84% of them show up just once. Approximately 5.1% of the sample is in the top ten clones.

The data derive from a study of blood T cell repertoires in COVID-19 (TCRdb year 2020). Context from the whole study: The collaborator samples originated in the United States, Italy and Spain and spanned the acute and convalescent phases of COVID-19. A de-identified subject ID, COVID-19 status, age in years and sex were almost always included in the sample metadata. The dataset comprised deeply sampled blood TCRbeta repertoires from subjects exposed to, actively infected with, or recovered from COVID-19. Samples were obtained from the ongoing ImmuneRACE study (first 160 participants) and from about 1,300 subjects provided by 6 global collaborators. The prospective study material was composed of cDNA or gDNA derived from T cells, B-cell-depleted T cells, or PBMCs. The repertoires were made available in a free public database intended to serve as a resource for research on the immune response to SARS-CoV-2. Where available, HLA class I and class II types were taken from metadata supplied by the sample provider and were not determined by assay-based typing. Overall study results and their limits: The amount of clinical and demographic metadata varied by source and participant and was provided uncurated.

A second Seattle source provided samples from volunteer blood donors who had recovered from COVID-19. Whole blood was collected in K2EDTA tubes by collaborating institutions according to the institutions' own protocols. Collaborator samples were shipped for TCRbeta analysis as frozen whole blood, isolated PBMCs, or DNA extracted from either sample type. This chain is built from TRBV6-5 and TRBJ2-1, with no confidently assigned D gene. The sequencing input was peripheral blood. The clonotype comes from a woman in her fifties or sixties who had recovered from COVID-19. The sequenced DNA is TGTGCCAGCAGTTACTCGCCAGGCAACAATGAGCAGTTCTTC. Its translation is CASSYSPGNNEQFF.